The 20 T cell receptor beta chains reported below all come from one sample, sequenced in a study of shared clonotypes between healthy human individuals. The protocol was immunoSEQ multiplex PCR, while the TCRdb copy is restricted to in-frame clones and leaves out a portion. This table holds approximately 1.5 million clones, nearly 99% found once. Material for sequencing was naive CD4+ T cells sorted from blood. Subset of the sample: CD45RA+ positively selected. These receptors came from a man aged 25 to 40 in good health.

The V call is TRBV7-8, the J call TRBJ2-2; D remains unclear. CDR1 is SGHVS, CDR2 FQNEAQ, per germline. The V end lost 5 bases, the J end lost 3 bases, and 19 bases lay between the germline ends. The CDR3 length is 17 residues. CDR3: CASSPRSTVAYTGELFF. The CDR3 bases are TGTGCCAGCAGCCCAAGGTCCACAGTGGCGTACACCGGGGAGCTGTTTTTT.

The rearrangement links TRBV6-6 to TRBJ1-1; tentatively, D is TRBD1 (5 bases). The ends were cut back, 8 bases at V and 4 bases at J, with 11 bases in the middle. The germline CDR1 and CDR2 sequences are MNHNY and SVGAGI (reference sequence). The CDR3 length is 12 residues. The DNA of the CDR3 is TGTGCCAGCGGAACGGGGGGCACTGAAGCTTTCTTT. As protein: CASGTGGTEAFF.

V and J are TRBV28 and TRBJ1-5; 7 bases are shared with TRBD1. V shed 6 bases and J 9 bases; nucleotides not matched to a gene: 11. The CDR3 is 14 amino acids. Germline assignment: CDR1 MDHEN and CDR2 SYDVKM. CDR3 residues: CASRPTGIGAPQHF. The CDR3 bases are TGTGCCAGCAGACCGACAGGGATAGGGGCGCCCCAGCATTTT.

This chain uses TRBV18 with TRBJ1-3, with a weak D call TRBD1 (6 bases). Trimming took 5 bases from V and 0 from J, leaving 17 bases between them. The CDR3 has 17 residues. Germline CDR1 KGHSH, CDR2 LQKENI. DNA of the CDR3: TGTGCCAGCTCAGCAATAGAGGCAGGGGTCTCTGGAAACACCATATATTTT. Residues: CASSAIEAGVSGNTIYF. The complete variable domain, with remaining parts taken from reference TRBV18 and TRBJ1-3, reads NAGVMQNPRHLVRRRGQEARLRCSPMKGHSHVYWYRQLPEEGLKFMVYLQKENIIDESGMPKERFSAEFPKEGPSILRIQQVVRGDSAAYFCASSAIEAGVSGNTIYFGEGSWLTVV.

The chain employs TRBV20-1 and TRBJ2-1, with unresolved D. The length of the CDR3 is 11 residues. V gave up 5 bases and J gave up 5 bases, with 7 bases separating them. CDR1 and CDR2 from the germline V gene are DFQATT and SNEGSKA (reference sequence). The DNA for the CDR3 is TGCAGTGCTGGGCGGAACAATGAGCAGTTCTTC. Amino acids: CSAGRNNEQFF.

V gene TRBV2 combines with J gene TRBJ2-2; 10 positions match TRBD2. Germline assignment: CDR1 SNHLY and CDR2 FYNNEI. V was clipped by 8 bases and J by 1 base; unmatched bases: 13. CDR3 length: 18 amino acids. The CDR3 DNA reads TGTGCCAGCTTCGACAGACCAGCGGGAGGGGAGAACACCGGGGAGCTGTTTTTT. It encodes CASFDRPAGGENTGELFF. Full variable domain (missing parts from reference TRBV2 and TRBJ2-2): EPEVTQTPSHQVTQMGQEVILRCVPISNHLYFYWYRQILGQKVEFLVSFYNNEISEKSEIFDDQFSVERPDGSNFTLKIRSTKLEDSAMYFCASFDRPAGGENTGELFFGEGSRLTVL.

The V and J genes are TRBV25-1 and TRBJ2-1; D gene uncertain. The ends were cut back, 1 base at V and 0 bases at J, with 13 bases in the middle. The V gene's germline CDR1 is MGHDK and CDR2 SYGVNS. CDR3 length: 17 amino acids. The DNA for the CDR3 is TGTGCCAGCAGTGAATCGGCAGCCGGAACCTCCTACAATGAGCAGTTCTTC. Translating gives CASSESAAGTSYNEQFF.

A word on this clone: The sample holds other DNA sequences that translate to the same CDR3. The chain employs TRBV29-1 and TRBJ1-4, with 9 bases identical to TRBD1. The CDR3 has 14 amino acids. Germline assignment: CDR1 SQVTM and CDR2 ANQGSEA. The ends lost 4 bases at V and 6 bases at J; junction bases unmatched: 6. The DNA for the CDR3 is TGCAGCGTTGCCCCGGGACAGGGTGATGAAAAACTGTTTTTT. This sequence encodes CSVAPGQGDEKLFF.

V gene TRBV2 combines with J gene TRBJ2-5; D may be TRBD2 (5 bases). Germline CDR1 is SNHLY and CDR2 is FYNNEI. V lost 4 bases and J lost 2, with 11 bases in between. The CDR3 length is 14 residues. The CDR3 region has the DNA TGTGCCAGCAGTGGTCAGCGACTACAAGAGACCCAGTACTTC. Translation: CASSGQRLQETQYF.

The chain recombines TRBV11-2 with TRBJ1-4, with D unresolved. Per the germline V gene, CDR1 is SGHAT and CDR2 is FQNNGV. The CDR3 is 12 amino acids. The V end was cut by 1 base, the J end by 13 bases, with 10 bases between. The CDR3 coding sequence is TGTGCCAGCAGCTTAGGCGGCTCGGGACTGTTTTTT. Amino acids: CASSLGGSGLFF.

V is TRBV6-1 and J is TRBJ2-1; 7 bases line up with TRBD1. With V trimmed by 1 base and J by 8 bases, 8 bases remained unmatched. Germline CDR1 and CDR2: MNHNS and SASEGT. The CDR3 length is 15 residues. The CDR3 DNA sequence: TGTGCCAGCAGTGAAGGGGGGACAGTCTATTATGAGCAGTTCTTC. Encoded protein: CASSEGGTVYYEQFF.

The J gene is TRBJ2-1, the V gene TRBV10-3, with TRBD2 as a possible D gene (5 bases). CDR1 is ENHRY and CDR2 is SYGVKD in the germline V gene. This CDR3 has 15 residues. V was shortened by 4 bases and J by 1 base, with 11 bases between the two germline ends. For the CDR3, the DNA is TGTGCCATCAGTGTAGGACTGGATTCCTACAATGAGCAGTTCTTC. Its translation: CAISVGLDSYNEQFF.

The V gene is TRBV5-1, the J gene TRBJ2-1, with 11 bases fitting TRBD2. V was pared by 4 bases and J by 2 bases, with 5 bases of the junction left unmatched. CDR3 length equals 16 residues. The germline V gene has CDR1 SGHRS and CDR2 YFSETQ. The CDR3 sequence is CASSLVTSGAYNEQFF. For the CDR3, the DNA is TGCGCCAGCAGCCTAGTGACTAGCGGGGCCTACAATGAGCAGTTCTTC. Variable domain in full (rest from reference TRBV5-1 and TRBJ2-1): KAGVTQTPRYLIKTRGQQVTLSCSPISGHRSVSWYQQTPGQGLQFLFEYFSETQRNKGNFPGRFSGRQFSNSRSEMNVSTLELGDSALYLCASSLVTSGAYNEQFFGPGTRLTVL.

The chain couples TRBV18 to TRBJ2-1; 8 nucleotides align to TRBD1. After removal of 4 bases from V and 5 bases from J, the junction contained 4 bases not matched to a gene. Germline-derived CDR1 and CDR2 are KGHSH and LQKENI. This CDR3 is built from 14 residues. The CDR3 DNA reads TGTGCCAGCTCACTCAAGGACAGGGACAATGAGCAGTTCTTC. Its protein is CASSLKDRDNEQFF.

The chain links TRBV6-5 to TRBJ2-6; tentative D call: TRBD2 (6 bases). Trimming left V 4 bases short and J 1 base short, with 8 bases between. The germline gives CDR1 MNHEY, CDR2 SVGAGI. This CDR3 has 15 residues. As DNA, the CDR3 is TGTGCCAGCAGTTTCGGGGGATCTGGGGCCAACGTCCTGACTTTC. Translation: CASSFGGSGANVLTF.

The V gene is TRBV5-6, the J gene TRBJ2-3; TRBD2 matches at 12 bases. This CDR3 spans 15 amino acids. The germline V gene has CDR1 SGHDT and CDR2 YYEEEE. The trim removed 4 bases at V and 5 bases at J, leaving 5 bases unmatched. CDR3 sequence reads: CASSLAGGPEDTQYF. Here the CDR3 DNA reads TGTGCCAGCAGCCTAGCGGGAGGGCCTGAAGATACGCAGTATTTT.

The CDR3 loop reads CASSLGVGQGAVGEQFF. DNA for the CDR3: TGTGCCAGCAGCTTAGGGGTTGGACAGGGGGCCGTAGGTGAGCAGTTCTTC. This chain connects TRBV7-6 to TRBJ2-1; TRBD1 matches at 11 bases. The trim removed 1 base at V and 9 bases at J, leaving 11 bases unmatched. This CDR3 spans 17 amino acids. Germline V lookup: CDR1 SGHVS, CDR2 FNYEAQ.

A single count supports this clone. The CDR3 reads CASSTNLARANYEQYF. CDR3 coding DNA: TGTGCCAGCAGTACCAACCTAGCGCGAGCTAACTACGAGCAGTACTTC. The chain has TRBV28 and TRBJ2-7, with a possible D match to TRBD2 (6 bases). Per the germline V gene, CDR1 is MDHEN and CDR2 is SYDVKM. The CDR3 extends over 16 amino acids. Trimming left V 5 bases short and J 3 bases short, with 20 bases between.

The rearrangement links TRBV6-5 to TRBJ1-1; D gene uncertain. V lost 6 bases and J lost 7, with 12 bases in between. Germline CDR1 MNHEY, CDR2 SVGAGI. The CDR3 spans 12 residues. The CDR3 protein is CASSRTGFEAFF. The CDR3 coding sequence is TGTGCCAGCAGCCGAACGGGGTTTGAAGCTTTCTTT.

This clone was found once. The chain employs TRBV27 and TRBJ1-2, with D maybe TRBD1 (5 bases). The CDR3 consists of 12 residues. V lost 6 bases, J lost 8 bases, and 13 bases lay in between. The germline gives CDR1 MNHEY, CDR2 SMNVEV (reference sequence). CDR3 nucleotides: TGTGCCAGCAGCCCTCGGGGGGTCGGCTACACCTTC. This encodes CASSPRGVGYTF.